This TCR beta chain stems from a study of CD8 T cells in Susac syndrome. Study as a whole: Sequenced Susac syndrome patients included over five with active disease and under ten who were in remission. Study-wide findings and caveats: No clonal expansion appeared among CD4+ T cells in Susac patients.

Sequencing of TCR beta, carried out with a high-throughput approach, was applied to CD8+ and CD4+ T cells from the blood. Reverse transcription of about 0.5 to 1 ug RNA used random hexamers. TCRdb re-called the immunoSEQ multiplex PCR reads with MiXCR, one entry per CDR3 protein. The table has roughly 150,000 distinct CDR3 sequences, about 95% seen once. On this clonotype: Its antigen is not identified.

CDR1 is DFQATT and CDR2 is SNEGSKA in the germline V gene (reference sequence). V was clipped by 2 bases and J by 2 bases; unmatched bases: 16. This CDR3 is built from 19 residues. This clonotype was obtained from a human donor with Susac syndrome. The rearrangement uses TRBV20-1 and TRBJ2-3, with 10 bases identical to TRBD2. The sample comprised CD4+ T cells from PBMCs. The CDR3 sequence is CSARPSLAGGHPFTDTQYF. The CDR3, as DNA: TGCAGTGCTAGACCCTCGTTAGCGGGGGGCCACCCATTCACAGATACGCAGTATTTT.